This T cell receptor (beta chain) was observed in a study of shared clonotypes between healthy human individuals. General study results and limits: Non-shared clonotypes had lower generation probabilities than those shared by all four donors.

Trimming took 3 bases from V and 2 from J, leaving 8 bases between them. The CDR3 extends over 14 amino acids. Germline CDR1 and CDR2: KGHSH and LQKENI. Regarding this clone: No antigen is known for it. The sample has other DNA sequences that encode this CDR3 too.

The table came from immunoSEQ multiplex PCR; TCRdb's copy has only in-frame clones and leaves some out. Of about 1 million clones listed, 60% to 80% are singletons. This sequence originates from a man aged 18 to 29 in good health. Sequenced sample: memory CD4+ T cells sorted from blood. Indicated subset: CD45RA-negative fraction. The chain employs TRBV18 and TRBJ1-5, with D maybe TRBD1 (5 bases). CDR3 amino acids: CASSPGGGNQPQHF. In DNA, the CDR3 is TGTGCCAGCTCACCCGGGGGGGGCAATCAGCCCCAGCATTTT. The variable domain in full, with the rest retrieved from reference TRBV18 and TRBJ1-5, is NAGVMQNPRHLVRRRGQEARLRCSPMKGHSHVYWYRQLPEEGLKFMVYLQKENIIDESGMPKERFSAEFPKEGPSILRIQQVVRGDSAAYFCASSPGGGNQPQHFGDGTRLSIL.